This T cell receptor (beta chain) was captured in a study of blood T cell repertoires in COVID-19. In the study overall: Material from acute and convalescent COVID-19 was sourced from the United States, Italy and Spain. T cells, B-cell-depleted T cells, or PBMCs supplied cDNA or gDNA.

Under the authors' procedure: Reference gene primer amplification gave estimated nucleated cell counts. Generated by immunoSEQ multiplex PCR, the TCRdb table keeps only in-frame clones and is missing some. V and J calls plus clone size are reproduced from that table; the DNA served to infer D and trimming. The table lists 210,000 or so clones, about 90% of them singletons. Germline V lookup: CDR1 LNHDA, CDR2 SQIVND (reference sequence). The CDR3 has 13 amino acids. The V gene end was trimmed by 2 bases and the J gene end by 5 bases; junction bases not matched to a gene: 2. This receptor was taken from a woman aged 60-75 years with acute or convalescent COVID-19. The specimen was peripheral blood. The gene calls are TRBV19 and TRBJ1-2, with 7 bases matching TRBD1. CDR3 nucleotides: TGTGCCAGTAGTATAAGGGACAGTTATGGCTACACCTTC. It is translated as CASSIRDSYGYTF.